This T cell receptor beta chain came from a study of T cells after yellow fever vaccination. Germline V lookup: CDR1 SEHNR, CDR2 FQNEAQ (reference sequence). V shed 5 bases, J shed 4 bases, and the junction held 7 bases outside the gene matches. This CDR3 is 15 amino acids long. Findings and caveats of the study: Sorted repertoires could include abundant contaminating clonotypes from bulk cells. The CD4 and CD8 compartments had a small share of their clonotypes in common.

Concerning this clonotype itself: Its antigen remains unknown.

TCRdb reanalysed the 5' RACE reads using MiXCR and keeps one entry per CDR3 protein. The sample holds 500,000 to 650,000 distinct CDR3 sequences, roughly 17% seen once. The source of this sequence is a man between 18 and 35 years old who received the YFV17D yellow fever vaccine. The sample in question was PBMCs, obtained 4 to 6 days after the first yellow fever vaccination. This chain joins TRBV7-9 and TRBJ1-2; the match to TRBD1 covers 10 bases. CDR3 sequence (DNA): TGTGCCAGCAGCCTCGGACAGGGGGTTATCTATGGCTACACCTTC. Translating gives CASSLGQGVIYGYTF.